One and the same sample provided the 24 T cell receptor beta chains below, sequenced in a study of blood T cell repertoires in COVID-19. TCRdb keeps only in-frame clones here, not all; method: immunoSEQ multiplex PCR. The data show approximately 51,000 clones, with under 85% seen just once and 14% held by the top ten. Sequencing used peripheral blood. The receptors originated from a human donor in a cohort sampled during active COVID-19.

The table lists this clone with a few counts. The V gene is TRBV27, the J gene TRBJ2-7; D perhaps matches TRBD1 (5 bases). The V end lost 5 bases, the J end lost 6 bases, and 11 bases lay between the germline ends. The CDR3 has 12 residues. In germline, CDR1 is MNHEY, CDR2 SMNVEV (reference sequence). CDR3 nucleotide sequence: TGTGCCAGCAGTAGTACAGGCGGCGAGCAGTACTTC. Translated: CASSSTGGEQYF.

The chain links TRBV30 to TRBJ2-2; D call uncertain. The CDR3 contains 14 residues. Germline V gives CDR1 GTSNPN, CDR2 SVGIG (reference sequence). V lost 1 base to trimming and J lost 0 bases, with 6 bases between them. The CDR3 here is CAWSGPANTGELFF. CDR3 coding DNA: TGTGCCTGGAGTGGTCCCGCGAACACCGGGGAGCTGTTTTTT.

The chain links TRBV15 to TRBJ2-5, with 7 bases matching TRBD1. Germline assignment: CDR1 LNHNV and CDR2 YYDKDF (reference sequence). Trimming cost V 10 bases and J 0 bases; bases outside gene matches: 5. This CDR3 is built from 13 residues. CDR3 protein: CAMGDRDQETQYF. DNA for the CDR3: TGTGCCATGGGAGACAGGGACCAAGAGACCCAGTACTTC.

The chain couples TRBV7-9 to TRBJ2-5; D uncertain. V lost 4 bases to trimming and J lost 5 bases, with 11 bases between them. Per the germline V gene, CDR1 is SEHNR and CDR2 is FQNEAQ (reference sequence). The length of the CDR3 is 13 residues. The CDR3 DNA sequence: TGTGCCAGCAGCTCCACGAGGTTCGAGACCCAGTACTTC. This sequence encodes CASSSTRFETQYF.

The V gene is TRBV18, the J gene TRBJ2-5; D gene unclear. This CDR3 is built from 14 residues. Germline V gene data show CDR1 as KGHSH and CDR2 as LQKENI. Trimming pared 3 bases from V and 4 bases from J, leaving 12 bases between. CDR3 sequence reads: CASSPRAFGETQYF. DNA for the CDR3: TGTGCCAGCTCACCGCGAGCTTTCGGAGAGACCCAGTACTTC.

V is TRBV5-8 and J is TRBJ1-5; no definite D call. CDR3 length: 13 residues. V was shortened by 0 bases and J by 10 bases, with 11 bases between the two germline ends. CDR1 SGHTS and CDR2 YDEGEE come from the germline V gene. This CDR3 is CASSLEDFQPQHF. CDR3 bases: TGTGCCAGCAGCTTGGAAGACTTCCAACCCCAGCATTTT.

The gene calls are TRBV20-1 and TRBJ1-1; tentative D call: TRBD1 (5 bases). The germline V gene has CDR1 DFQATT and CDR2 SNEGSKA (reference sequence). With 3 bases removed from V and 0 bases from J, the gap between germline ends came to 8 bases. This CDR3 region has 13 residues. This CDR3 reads CSASDRLNTEAFF. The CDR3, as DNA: TGCAGTGCTAGTGACAGATTGAACACTGAAGCTTTCTTT.

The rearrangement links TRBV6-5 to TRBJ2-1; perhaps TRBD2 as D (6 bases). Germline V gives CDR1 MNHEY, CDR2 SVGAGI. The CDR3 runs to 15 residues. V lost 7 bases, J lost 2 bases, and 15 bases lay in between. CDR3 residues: CASTPTRFPYNEQFF. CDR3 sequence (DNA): TGTGCCAGCACCCCGACTAGGTTTCCCTACAATGAGCAGTTCTTC.

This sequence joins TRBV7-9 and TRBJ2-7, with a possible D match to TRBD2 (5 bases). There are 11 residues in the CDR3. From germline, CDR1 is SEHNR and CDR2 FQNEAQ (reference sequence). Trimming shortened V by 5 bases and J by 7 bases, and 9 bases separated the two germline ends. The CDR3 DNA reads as TGTGCCAGCAGCCTGGAGGATGAGCAGTACTTC. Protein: CASSLEDEQYF.

The CDR3 coding sequence is TGTGCCAGCAGCCGGGCTGGCAGCGGCTCCTACAATGAGCAGTTCTTC. It is translated as CASSRAGSGSYNEQFF. V and J are TRBV7-2 and TRBJ2-1, with D perhaps TRBD2 (5 bases). Germline V lookup: CDR1 SGHTA, CDR2 FQGNSA. This CDR3 region has 16 residues. The V gene lost 5 bases and the J gene lost 0 bases, with 14 bases spanning the gap.

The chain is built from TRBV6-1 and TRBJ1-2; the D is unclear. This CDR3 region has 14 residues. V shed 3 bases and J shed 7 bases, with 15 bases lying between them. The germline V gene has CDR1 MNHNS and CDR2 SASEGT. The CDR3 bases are TGTGCCAGCAGTGACATCCGATTGAGGGTTGGCTACACCTTC. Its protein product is CASSDIRLRVGYTF.

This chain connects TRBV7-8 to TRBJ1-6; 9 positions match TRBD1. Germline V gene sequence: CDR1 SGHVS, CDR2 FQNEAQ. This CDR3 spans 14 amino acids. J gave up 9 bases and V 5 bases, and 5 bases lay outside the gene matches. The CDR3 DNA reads TGTGCCAGCAGCGCACAGGGGGCTTTTTCACCCCTCCACTTT. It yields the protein CASSAQGAFSPLHF.

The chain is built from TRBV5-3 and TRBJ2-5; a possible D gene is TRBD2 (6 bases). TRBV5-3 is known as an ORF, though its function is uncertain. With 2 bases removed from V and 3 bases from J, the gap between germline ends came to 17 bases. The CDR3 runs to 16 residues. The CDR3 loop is CARSLRIGTYEETQYF. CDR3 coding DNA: TGTGCCAGAAGCTTACGAATCGGGACTTATGAAGAGACCCAGTACTTC.

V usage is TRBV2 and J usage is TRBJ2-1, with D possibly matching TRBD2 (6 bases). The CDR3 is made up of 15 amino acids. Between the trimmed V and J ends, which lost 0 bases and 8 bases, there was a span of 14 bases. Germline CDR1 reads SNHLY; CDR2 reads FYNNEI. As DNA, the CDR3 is TGTGCCAGCAGTGAAGCGGGTCGGGGGTTGGATGAGCAGTTCTTC. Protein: CASSEAGRGLDEQFF.

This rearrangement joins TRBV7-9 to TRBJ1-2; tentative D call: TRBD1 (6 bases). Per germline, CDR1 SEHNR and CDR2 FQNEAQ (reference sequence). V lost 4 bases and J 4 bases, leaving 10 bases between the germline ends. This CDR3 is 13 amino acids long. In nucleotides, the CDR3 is TGTGCCAGCAGCTCTACAGGGATCTATGGCTACACCTTC. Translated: CASSSTGIYGYTF.

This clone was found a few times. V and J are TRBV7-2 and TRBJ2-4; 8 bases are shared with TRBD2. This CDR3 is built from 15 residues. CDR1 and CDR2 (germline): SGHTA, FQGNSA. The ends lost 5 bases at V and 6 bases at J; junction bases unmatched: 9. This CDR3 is CASSLLSSGLNIQYF. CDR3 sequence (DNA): TGTGCCAGCAGCCTATTATCTAGCGGGCTAAACATTCAGTACTTC.

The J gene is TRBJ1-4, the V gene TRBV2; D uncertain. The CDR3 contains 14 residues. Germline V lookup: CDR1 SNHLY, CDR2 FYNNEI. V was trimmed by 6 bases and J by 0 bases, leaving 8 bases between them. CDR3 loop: CASRFIATNEKLFF. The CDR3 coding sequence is TGTGCCAGCAGGTTCATTGCAACTAATGAAAAACTGTTTTTT.

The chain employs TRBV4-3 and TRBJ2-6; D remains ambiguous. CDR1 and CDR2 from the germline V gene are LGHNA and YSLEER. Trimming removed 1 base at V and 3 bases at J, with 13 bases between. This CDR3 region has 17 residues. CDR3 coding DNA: TGCGCCAGCAGCCAAGTCGTATCCGGCGGTGGGGCCAACGTCCTGACTTTC. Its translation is CASSQVVSGGGANVLTF.

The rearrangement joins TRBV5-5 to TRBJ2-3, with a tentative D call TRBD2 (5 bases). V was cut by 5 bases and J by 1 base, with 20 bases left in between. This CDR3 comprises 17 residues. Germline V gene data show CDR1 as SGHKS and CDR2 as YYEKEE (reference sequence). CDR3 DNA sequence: TGTGCCAGCAGACCTGGGTTGGTAGCGATTCGCACAGATACGCAGTATTTT. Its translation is CASRPGLVAIRTDTQYF.

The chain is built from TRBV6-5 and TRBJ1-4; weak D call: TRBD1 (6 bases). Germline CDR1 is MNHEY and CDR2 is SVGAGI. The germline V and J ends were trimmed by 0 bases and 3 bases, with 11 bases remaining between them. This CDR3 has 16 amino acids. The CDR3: CASSYSVRGANEKLFF. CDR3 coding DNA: TGTGCCAGCAGTTACTCGGTCAGGGGTGCTAATGAAAAACTGTTTTTT.

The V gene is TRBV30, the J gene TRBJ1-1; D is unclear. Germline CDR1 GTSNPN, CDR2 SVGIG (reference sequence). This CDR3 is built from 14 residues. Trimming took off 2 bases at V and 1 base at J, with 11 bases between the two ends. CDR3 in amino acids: CAWSPGLKNTEAFF. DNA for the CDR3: TGTGCCTGGAGTCCCGGACTAAAGAACACTGAAGCTTTCTTT.

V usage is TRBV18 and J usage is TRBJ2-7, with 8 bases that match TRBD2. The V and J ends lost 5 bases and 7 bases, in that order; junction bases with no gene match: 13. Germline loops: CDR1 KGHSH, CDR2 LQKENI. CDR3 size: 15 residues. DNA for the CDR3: TGTGCCAGCTCAGTGGACTCGGGACTAGGAGGGGAGCAGTACTTC. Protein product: CASSVDSGLGGEQYF.

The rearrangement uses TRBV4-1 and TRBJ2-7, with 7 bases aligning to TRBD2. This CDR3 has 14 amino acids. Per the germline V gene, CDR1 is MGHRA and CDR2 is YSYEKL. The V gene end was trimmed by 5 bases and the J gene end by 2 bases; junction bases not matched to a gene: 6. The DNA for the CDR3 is TGCGCCAGCAGCAAAAGCGGGGCTGCCTACGAGCAGTACTTC. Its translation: CASSKSGAAYEQYF.

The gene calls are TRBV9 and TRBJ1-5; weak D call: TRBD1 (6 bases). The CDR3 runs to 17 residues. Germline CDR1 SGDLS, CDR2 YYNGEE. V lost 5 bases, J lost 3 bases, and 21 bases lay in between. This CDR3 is CASSVMIRDTHNQPQHF. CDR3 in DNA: TGTGCCAGCAGTGTCATGATAAGGGACACCCACAATCAGCCCCAGCATTTT.